The rows below give T cell receptor beta chains drawn from one sample of a study of cytomegalovirus exposure and HLA in healthy donors. The protocol was immunoSEQ multiplex PCR, while the TCRdb copy is restricted to in-frame clones and leaves out a portion. The sample has some 180,000 clones; 80% are singletons. The sample comprised PBMCs. The receptors stem from a girl aged 5 to 17 in good health and CMV-seropositive. CDR3s include the opening cysteine and the closing phenylalanine or tryptophan. Each record gives: CDR3 length, J gene, clone size, V gene, D gene, CDR3 DNA, CDR3 protein. The D gene is left open where the match is weak. The size entry is marked missing in some rows and otherwise reads once, few, many or a size class.

>15|TRBJ2-7|-|TRBV11-2|TRBD2
TGTGCCAGCAGTCGCCTAGCGGGAGGCGTCGGCGAGCAGTACTTC
CASSRLAGGVGEQYF
>12|TRBJ1-2|-|TRBV29-1|-
TGCAGCGTTGGTCGGCAGGGGTATGGCTACACCTTC
CSVGRQGYGYTF
>15|TRBJ2-2|-|TRBV28|TRBD1
TGTGCCACCGGAATTTCCGGGACAGGAACCGGGGAGCTGTTTTTT
CATGISGTGTGELFF
>15|TRBJ2-7|-|TRBV30|TRBD2
TGTGCCTGGAGTGTACGAGCTAGCGGGATCTACGAGCAGTACTTC
CAWSVRASGIYEQYF
>13|TRBJ2-7|-|TRBV19|TRBD1
TGTGCCAGTAGGGGGACAGGGGGCTACGAGCAGTACTTC
CASRGTGGYEQYF
>15|TRBJ2-2|-|TRBV19|TRBD1
TGTGCCAGTAGTAACAGCAGGGGGCTTACCGGGGAGCTGTTTTTT
CASSNSRGLTGELFF
>16|TRBJ1-2|-|TRBV10-3|-
TGTGCCATCAGTCCGGGAGCTAAGGCGGGGGACTATGGCTACACCTTC
CAISPGAKAGDYGYTF
>14|TRBJ1-4|-|TRBV6-6|-
TGTGCCAGCACCCCGAACTATTCTAATGAAAAACTGTTTTTT
CASTPNYSNEKLFF
>16|TRBJ1-3|-|TRBV5-5|-
TGTGCCAGCAGCTTGATGGCAGGGCTCTCTGGAAACACCATATATTTT
CASSLMAGLSGNTIYF
>16|TRBJ2-1|-|TRBV29-1|-
TGCAGCGTTGTTTCCCACCAGTATCACTCCTACAATGAGCAGTTCTTC
CSVVSHQYHSYNEQFF
>16|TRBJ2-7|-|TRBV14|TRBD2
TGTGCCAGCAGCCAATTCGGGGGACTAGCTGCCTACGAGCAGTACTTC
CASSQFGGLAAYEQYF
>15|TRBJ1-2|-|TRBV27|TRBD1
TGTGCCAGCAGTTTACAGGGGGGACGGAACTATGGCTACACCTTC
CASSLQGGRNYGYTF
>16|TRBJ2-1|-|TRBV5-4|TRBD1
TGTGCCAGCAGCTCGGCGGACAGGGGGTTCTACAATGAGCAGTTCTTC
CASSSADRGFYNEQFF
>15|TRBJ2-4|few|TRBV7-9|-
TGTGCCAGCAGCTCCTTTACAGGGGGAGGGAACATTCAGTACTTC
CASSSFTGGGNIQYF
>13|TRBJ1-2|once|TRBV27|-
TGTGCCAGCAGCTGGGAGGGGAGCTATGGCTACACCTTC
CASSWEGSYGYTF
>16|TRBJ2-1|-|TRBV15|-
TGTGCCACCGGAAAGGCAAGAGGAGCCTCCTACAATGAGCAGTTCTTC
CATGKARGASYNEQFF
>14|TRBJ2-7|once|TRBV4-1|TRBD1
TGCGCCAGCAGCCCCCCGGACAGGGACTACGAGCAGTACTTC
CASSPPDRDYEQYF
>16|TRBJ1-2|-|TRBV4-3|-
TGCGCCAGCAGCCAAGATACTGTATTTGAGGTCTATGGCTACACCTTC
CASSQDTVFEVYGYTF
>13|TRBJ2-7|-|TRBV6-5|TRBD2
TGTGCCAGCAGTGGACTAGCCTCCTACGAGCAGTACTTC
CASSGLASYEQYF
>16|TRBJ1-2|-|TRBV30|TRBD1
TGTGCCTCAAACCCTCTCCCGGGACAGGGGCACTATGGCTACACCTTC
CASNPLPGQGHYGYTF
>15|TRBJ2-7|-|TRBV4-1|TRBD1
TGCGCCAGCAGCCAACCGGGACAGAGTTCCTACGAGCAGTACTTC
CASSQPGQSSYEQYF
>16|TRBJ1-3|-|TRBV7-2|-
TGTGCCAGCAGCTTAGTTCGGGCAGGGCTGATACACACCATATATTTT
CASSLVRAGLIHTIYF
>18|TRBJ2-7|-|TRBV6-1|TRBD2
TGTGCCAGCAGTGAAGCGCGTCTAGCGGGAGGGCCCAACCCCGAGCAGTACTTC
CASSEARLAGGPNPEQYF
>15|TRBJ2-7|-|TRBV4-1|TRBD2
TGCGCCAGCAGCCGATCTAGCGGCTCCAGCTACGAGCAGTACTTC
CASSRSSGSSYEQYF
>16|TRBJ2-7|-|TRBV4-2|TRBD1
TGTGCCAGCAGCCAAGATCTCGGGACAGGGGGTCAAGAGCAGTACTTC
CASSQDLGTGGQEQYF
>17|TRBJ2-6|-|TRBV5-6|-
TGTGCCAGCAGGCCGATCGGCGGGTTTGCGGGGGCCAACGTCCTGACTTTC
CASRPIGGFAGANVLTF
>16|TRBJ2-1|-|TRBV18|TRBD1
TGTGCCAACTCACCAGACAGGGAGAGACGGTACAATGAGCAGTTCTTC
CANSPDRERRYNEQFF
>14|TRBJ1-5|-|TRBV6-5|TRBD1
TGTGCCAGCAGTCGGACAGGGCCTAGCGGGATCCAGCATTTT
CASSRTGPSGIQHF